The T cell receptor (beta chain) under discussion was sequenced for a study of blood T cell repertoires in COVID-19. Across the whole study: Samples of COVID-19 (acute and convalescent) were obtained from the United States, Italy and Spain. PBMCs, B-cell-depleted T cells, or T cells were the source of the cDNA or gDNA that made up the material.

Enrolment of Seattle patients took place during active infection, and they were followed longitudinally. The CDR3 covers 16 residues. V was clipped by 6 bases and J by 1 base; unmatched bases: 4. Germline CDR1 and CDR2: SGHTA and FQGNSA. In the authors' methods: The authors estimated nucleated cell counts from reference gene primer amplification. The method was immunoSEQ multiplex PCR; TCRdb's version includes in-frame clones alone and lacks a portion of them. The D gene and trimming were derived from the DNA, and the V and J assignments and clone size from that table. This table has 390,000 or so clones, roughly 90% appearing once.

This chain connects TRBV7-2 to TRBJ2-2; TRBD2 matches at 11 bases. Sequencing used peripheral blood. The clonotype comes from a woman aged 30 to 39 with COVID-19, enrolled during active disease. The CDR3: CASRRGTSGNTGELFF. For the CDR3, the DNA is TGTGCCAGCAGGCGTGGGACTAGCGGGAACACCGGGGAGCTGTTTTTT.